The entry below describes one T cell receptor beta chain. Its antigen remains unidentified. The data originate from a study of identifying expanded T cells in peripheral blood. Study conclusions and caveats: About 1.2 clones differed between technical replicates, versus approximately 17 and 20 over time. Clone count variance between roughly 2-week samples rose with total template count.

The repertoire was sequenced with immunoSEQ multiplex PCR; TCRdb's copy has only in-frame clones and lacks some. The sample lists under 95,000 clones, approximately 89% occurring once. During the collection period, no donor immune events like infections were recorded. Looked up from germline, CDR1 is LGHNT and CDR2 is FRNRAP. The V and J ends lost 0 bases and 5 bases respectively, with 8 bases between them. The CDR3 covers 14 residues. The chain employs TRBV12-5 and TRBJ1-3; D is undetermined. The sequencing input was blood. The source of this sequence is a person aged 18 to 75 in good health. CDR3 amino acids: CASGLVVGRNTIYF. CDR3 in DNA: TGTGCTAGTGGTTTGGTAGTGGGTCGAAACACCATATATTTT.